This T cell receptor (beta chain) is from a study of T cells in localized non-small cell lung cancer. Study-wide points: Median detection of top 100 tumor clones in adjacent lung was about 60 clones.

Per the germline V gene, CDR1 is SNHLY and CDR2 is FYNNEI. The CDR3 has 14 amino acids. V was clipped by 6 bases and J by 6 bases; unmatched bases: 6. Note on this clone: Its antigen remains unknown.

TCRdb's copy holds only in-frame clones and misses some; the assay was immunoSEQ multiplex PCR. Of under 30,000 clones listed, approximately 90% are singletons. The source is a woman aged 40-69 years with stage I lung adenocarcinoma. This sample comprised peripheral blood, obtained before any cancer treatment. V usage is TRBV2 and J usage is TRBJ1-5, with TRBD1 identical over 9 bases. Here the CDR3 reads CASSQDRGGQPQHF. CDR3 DNA sequence: TGTGCCAGCAGCCAGGACAGGGGCGGTCAGCCCCAGCATTTT.